Each of the 8 T cell receptor beta chains below was sequenced from the same sample in a study of shared clonotypes between healthy human individuals. Profiling relied on immunoSEQ multiplex PCR, and the TCRdb table lists in-frame clones only, not all of them. The data show about 2.4 million clones, with more than 90% seen just once and around 0.14% held by the top ten. Material: naive CD4+ T cells sorted from blood. Subset indicated: CD45RA+ positively selected. These receptors were taken from a man younger than 35 in good health.

The chain is built from TRBV21-1 and TRBJ2-2; the table's D gene call, TRBD2, was not cross checked with the DNA. TRBV21-1 is tagged as a pseudogene. This CDR3 region has 19 residues. CDR3 sequence: CASSKPPATSGRGTGELFF. The CDR3 nucleotides are TGTGCCAGCAGCAAACCCCCCGCTACTAGCGGGAGAGGCACCGGGGAGCTGTTTTTT.

The V gene is TRBV5-1, the J gene TRBJ2-3; 9 bases align to TRBD2. The CDR3 contains 17 residues. The V gene's germline CDR1 is SGHRS and CDR2 YFSETQ. V lost 2 bases to trimming and J lost 3 bases; unmatched junction nucleotides: 10. The chain's CDR3 is CASSLAGGRGGTDTQYF. CDR3 nucleotide sequence: TGCGCCAGCAGCTTAGCGGGAGGACGGGGTGGTACAGATACGCAGTATTTT.

In DNA form, the CDR3 reads TGTGCCAGCAGCTTAGTCAGCTCCGGAGAAAAACTGTTTTTT. Protein: CASSLVSSGEKLFF. The V gene is TRBV7-2, the J gene TRBJ1-4; D unresolved. Germline V gene lookup returns CDR1 SGHTA and CDR2 FQGNSA. Trimming removed 1 base at V and 8 bases at J, with 11 bases between. The CDR3 spans 14 residues.

This chain links TRBV7-9 with TRBJ2-5; 11 nucleotides align to TRBD2. This CDR3 region has 15 residues. The V gene's germline CDR1 is SEHNR and CDR2 FQNEAQ (reference sequence). The ends lost 5 bases at V and 7 bases at J; junction bases unmatched: 9. The CDR3 protein is CASSLLAGGHGTQYF. The CDR3, as DNA: TGTGCCAGCAGCCTTTTAGCGGGGGGGCACGGGACCCAGTACTTC.

The chain carries TRBV19 and TRBJ1-2, with D perhaps matching TRBD1 (5 bases). Trimming removed 3 bases at V and 8 bases at J, with 10 bases between. The germline V gene has CDR1 LNHDA and CDR2 SQIVND (reference sequence). The length of the CDR3 is 12 residues. CDR3 loop: CASSMRGRGYTF. DNA of the CDR3: TGTGCCAGTAGTATGAGGGGTCGAGGCTACACCTTC.

This chain connects TRBV6-5 to TRBJ1-5, with D uncertain. The V end lost 0 bases, the J end lost 3 bases, and 9 bases lay between the germline ends. In germline, CDR1 is MNHEY, CDR2 SVGAGI. The length of the CDR3 is 15 residues. CDR3: CASSYSGDNNQPQHF. In nucleotides, the CDR3 is TGTGCCAGCAGTTACTCGGGCGACAACAATCAGCCCCAGCATTTT.

The genes are TRBV7-6 and TRBJ2-2; D is unclear. Trimming left V 11 bases short and J 3 bases short, with 16 bases between. This CDR3 comprises 14 residues. Per the germline V gene, CDR1 is SGHVS and CDR2 is FNYEAQ. In DNA form, the CDR3 reads TGTGCCCTTAGCAGGATACGGGACACCGGGGAGCTGTTTTTT. It specifies CALSRIRDTGELFF.

This sequence joins TRBV19 and TRBJ2-1; 8 positions match TRBD1. Germline trimming cut 9 bases from V and 7 bases from J; bases unmatched to any gene: 5. This CDR3 spans 12 amino acids. From germline, CDR1 is LNHDA and CDR2 SQIVND (reference sequence). Written as DNA, the CDR3 is TGTGCCAGCGGACAGGGAGGTAATGAGCAGTTCTTC. It codes for CASGQGGNEQFF.